This T cell receptor (beta chain) was identified in a study of OX40 agonist ivuxolimab in advanced cancers. Looking at the study overall: Among those enrolled, mean age was 60 years (range about 23 to 85) and 75% to 85% were male.

V lost 3 bases and J 6 bases, leaving 16 bases between the germline ends. Germline V lookup: CDR1 LNHNV, CDR2 YYDKDF (reference sequence). CDR3 length equals 15 residues. Study observations and caveats: Clonal expansion from baseline to week 6 occurred in both CD4+ and CD8+ T cells. The antigens recognized by the expanded peripheral T cells, that is their antigen specificity, were not determined. Expanded clones tended on average to be more numerous among CD8+ T cells than CD4+.

Here immunoSEQ multiplex PCR was the method, and the copy in TCRdb shows in-frame clones only, minus some. The sample contains some 60,000 clones, about 88% of which appear only once. In the case of this clone: Its specificity is unknown.

The sequencing used CD4+ or CD8+ T cells sorted from blood, collected in a trial of the OX40 agonist ivuxolimab. The receptor comes from an adult with an advanced solid tumor such as melanoma, head and neck, liver or kidney cancer. V usage is TRBV15 and J usage is TRBJ2-3, with D maybe TRBD2 (6 bases). The chain's CDR3 is CATSRMSGAGDTQYF. CDR3 sequence (DNA): TGTGCCACCAGCAGGATGTCCGGGGCGGGGGATACGCAGTATTTT.